This entry lists 2 T cell receptor beta chains sequenced from one sample in a study of identical twins. TCRdb reprocessed the 5' RACE reads via MiXCR and lists one record per CDR3 protein. The sample has 350,000 to 400,000 distinct CDR3 sequences, 7% to 9.5% seen once. Sequenced input: naive T cells sorted from blood. These receptors were obtained from a woman aged 45-65 years in good health.

This clonotype turned up a few times. This chain uses TRBV20-1 with TRBJ1-5; 9 bases match TRBD1. This CDR3 is built from 15 residues. V gave up 3 bases and J gave up 7 bases; unmatched junction bases: 10. Germline loops: CDR1 DFQATT, CDR2 SNEGSKA (reference sequence). The CDR3 bases are TGCAGTGCTAGTTCCAGGACAGGGGATCTCCAGCCCCAGCATTTT. Its protein is CSASSRTGDLQPQHF.

This clonotype was counted many times. J is TRBJ1-2 and V is TRBV5-1; D call uncertain. The CDR3 totals 10 residues. Germline V gives CDR1 SGHRS, CDR2 YFSETQ. V dropped 9 bases and J dropped 8 bases, with 11 bases sitting between them. The CDR3 DNA is TGCGCCAACCTCAAAGGAGGCTACACCTTC. Translating gives CANLKGGYTF.